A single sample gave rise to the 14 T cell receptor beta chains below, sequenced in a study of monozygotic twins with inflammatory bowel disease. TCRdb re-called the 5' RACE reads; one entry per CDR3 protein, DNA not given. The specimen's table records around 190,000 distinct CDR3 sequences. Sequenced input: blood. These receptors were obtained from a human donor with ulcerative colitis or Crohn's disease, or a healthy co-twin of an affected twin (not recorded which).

CDR3 protein: CASSWDGGPDTEAFF. V is TRBV5-1 and J is TRBJ1-1; TCRdb picks TRBD1, but there is no DNA to check that call. There are 15 residues in the CDR3. Germline V lookup: CDR1 SGHRS, CDR2 YFSETQ.

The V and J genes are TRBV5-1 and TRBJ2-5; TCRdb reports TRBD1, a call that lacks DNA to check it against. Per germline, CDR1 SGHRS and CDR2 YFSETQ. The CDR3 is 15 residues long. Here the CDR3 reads CASSRWTGVQETQYF.

The CDR3 region is CASSLGVRTKNTEAFF. This chain links TRBV5-4 with TRBJ1-1. Germline assignment: CDR1 SGHNT and CDR2 YYREEE (reference sequence). The CDR3 consists of 16 residues.

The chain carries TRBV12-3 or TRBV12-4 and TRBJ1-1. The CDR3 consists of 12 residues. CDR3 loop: CASSLLTVEAFF.

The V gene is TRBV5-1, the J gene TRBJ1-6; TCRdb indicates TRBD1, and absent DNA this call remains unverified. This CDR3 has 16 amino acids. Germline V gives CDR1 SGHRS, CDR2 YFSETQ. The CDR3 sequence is CASSRTGGEDNSPLHF.

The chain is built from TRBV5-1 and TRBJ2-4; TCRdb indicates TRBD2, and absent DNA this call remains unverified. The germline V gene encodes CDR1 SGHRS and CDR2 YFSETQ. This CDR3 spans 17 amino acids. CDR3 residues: CASSLAPSGRAKNIQYF.

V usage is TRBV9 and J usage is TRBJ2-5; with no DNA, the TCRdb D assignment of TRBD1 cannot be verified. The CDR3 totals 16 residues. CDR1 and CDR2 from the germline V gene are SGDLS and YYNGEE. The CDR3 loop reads CASSVVSGGNQETQYF. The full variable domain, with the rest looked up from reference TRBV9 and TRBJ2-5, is DSGVTQTPKHLITATGQRVTLRCSPRSGDLSVYWYQQSLDQGLQFLIQYYNGEERAKGNILERFSAQQFPDLHSELNLSSLELGDSALYFCASSVVSGGNQETQYFGPGTRLLVL.

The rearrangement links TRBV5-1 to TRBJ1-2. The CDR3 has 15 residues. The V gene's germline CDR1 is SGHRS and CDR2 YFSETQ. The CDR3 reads CASSLTSGSSYGYTF.

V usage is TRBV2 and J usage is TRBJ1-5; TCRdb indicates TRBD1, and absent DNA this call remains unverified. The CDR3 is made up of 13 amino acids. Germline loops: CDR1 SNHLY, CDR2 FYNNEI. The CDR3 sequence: CASNRQGGQPQHF.

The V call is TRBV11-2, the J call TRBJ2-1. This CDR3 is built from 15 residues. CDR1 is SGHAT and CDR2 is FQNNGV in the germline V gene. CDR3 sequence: CASSLDLIGSNEQFF.

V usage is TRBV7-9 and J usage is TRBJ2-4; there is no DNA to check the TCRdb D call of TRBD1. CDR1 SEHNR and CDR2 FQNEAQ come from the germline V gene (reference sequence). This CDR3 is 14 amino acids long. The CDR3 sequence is CASSVDRGGNIQYF. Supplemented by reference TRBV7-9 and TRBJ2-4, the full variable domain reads DTGVSQNPRHKITKRGQNVTFRCDPISEHNRLYWYRQTLGQGPEFLTYFQNEAQLEKSRLLSDRFSAERPKGSFSTLEIQRTEQGDSAMYLCASSVDRGGNIQYFGAGTRLSVL.

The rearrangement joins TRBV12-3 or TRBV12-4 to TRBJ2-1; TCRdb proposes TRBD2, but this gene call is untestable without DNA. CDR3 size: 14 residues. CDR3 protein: CASRPTLTSEEQFF.

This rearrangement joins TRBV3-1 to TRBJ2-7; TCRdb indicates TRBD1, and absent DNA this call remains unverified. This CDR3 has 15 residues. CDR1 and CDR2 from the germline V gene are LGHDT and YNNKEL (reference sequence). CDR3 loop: CASSQLRDVAREQYF.

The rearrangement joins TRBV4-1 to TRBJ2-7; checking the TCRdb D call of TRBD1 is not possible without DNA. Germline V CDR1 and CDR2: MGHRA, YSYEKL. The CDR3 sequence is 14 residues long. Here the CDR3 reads CASSQAEQGYEQYF.